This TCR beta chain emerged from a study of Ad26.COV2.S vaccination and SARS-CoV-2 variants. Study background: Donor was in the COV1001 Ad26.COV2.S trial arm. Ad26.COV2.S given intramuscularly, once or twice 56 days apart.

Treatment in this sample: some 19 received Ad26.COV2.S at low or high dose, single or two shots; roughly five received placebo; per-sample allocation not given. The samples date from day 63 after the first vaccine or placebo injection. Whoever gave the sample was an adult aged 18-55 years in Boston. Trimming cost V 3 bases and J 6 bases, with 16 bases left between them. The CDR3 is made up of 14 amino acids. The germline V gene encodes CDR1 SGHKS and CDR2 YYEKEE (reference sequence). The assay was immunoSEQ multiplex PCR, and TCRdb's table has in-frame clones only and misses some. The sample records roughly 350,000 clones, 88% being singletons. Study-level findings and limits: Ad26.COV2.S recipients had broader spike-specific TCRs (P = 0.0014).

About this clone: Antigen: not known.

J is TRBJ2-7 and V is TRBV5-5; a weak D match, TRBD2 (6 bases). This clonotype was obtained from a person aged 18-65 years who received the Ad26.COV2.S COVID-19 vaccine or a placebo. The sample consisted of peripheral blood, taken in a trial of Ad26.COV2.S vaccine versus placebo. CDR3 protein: CASSSTGVPGEQYF. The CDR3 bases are TGTGCCAGCAGCTCAACGGGAGTTCCCGGCGAGCAGTACTTC.